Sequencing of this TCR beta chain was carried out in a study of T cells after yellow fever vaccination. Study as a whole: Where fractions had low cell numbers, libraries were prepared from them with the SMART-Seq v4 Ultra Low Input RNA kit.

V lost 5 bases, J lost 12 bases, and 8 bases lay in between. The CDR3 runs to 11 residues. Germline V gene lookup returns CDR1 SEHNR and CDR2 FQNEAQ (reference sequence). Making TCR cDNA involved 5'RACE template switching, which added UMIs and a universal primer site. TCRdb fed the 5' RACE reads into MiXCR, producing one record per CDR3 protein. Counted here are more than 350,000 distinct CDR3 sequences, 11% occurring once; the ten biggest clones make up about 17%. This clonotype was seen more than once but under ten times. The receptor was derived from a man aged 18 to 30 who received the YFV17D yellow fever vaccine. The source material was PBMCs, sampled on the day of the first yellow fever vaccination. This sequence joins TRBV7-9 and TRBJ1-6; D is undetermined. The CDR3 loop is CASSVEGPLHF. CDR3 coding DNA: TGTGCCAGCAGCGTAGAGGGACCCCTCCACTTT. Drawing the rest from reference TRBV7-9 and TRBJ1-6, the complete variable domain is DTGVSQNPRHKITKRGQNVTFRCDPISEHNRLYWYRQTLGQGPEFLTYFQNEAQLEKSRLLSDRFSAERPKGSFSTLEIQRTEQGDSAMYLCASSVEGPLHFGNGTRLTVT.